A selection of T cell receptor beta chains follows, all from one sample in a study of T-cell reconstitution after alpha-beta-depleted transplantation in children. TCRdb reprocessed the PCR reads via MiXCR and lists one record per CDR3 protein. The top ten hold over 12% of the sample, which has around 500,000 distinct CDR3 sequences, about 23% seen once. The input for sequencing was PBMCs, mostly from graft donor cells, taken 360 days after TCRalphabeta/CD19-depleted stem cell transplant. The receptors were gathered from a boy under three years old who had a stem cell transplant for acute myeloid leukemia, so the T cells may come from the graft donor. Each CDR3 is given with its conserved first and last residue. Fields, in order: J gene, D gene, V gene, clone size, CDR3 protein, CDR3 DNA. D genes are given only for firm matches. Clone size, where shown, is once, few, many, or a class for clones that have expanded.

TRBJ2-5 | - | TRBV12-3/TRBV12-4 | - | CASSLLGPLQETQYF | TGTGCCAGCAGTTTATTGGGTCCATTACAAGAGACCCAGTACTTC
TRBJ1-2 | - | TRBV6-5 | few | CASSSTLHSGDSSNYGYTF | TGTGCCAGCAGCTCTACTTTACACTCGGGAGACAGCTCAAACTATGGCTACACCTTC
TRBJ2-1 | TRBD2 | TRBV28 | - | CASSRRTSSPSYNEQFF | TGTGCCAGCAGCCGACGGACTAGTTCCCCCTCCTACAATGAGCAGTTCTTC
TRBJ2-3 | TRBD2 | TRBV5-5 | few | CASSFGGAPTDTQYF | TGTGCCAGCAGCTTCGGGGGGGCCCCCACAGATACGCAGTATTTT
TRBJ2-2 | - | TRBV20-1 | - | CSAGIFGTSGELFF | TGCAGTGCCGGGATCTTCGGGACGTCCGGGGAGCTGTTTTTT
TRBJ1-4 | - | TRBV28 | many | CASSLGWNEKLFF | TGTGCCAGCAGCTTGGGGTGGAATGAAAAACTGTTTTTT
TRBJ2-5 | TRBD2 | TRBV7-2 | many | CASSSGLPQETQYF | TGTGCCAGCAGCTCGGGACTACCCCAAGAGACCCAGTACTTC
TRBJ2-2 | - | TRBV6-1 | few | CASSTGAGNTGELFF | TGTGCCAGCTCGACGGGCGCAGGAAACACCGGGGAGCTGTTTTTT
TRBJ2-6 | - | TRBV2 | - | CALFDGLGVNSGANVLTF | TGTGCCCTCTTTGACGGTCTGGGGGTTAACTCTGGGGCCAACGTCCTGACTTTC
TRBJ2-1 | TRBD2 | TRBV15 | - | CATSRTSAEQFF | TGTGCCACCAGCAGGACTAGCGCTGAGCAGTTCTTC